This entry lists 29 T cell receptor beta chains sequenced from one sample in a study of cytotoxic CD8 clonotypes in ibrutinib-treated CLL. Profiled with immunoSEQ multiplex PCR; TCRdb holds only in-frame clones, not every one. The sample yields about 45,000 clones, 55% to 80% seen once. This specimen consisted of PBMCs, obtained after 12 months of ibrutinib treatment. All receptors come from a human donor with chronic lymphocytic leukemia.

This chain uses TRBV7-2 with TRBJ2-7, with D uncertain. Per the germline V gene, CDR1 is SGHTA and CDR2 is FQGNSA. The V gene lost 5 bases and the J gene lost 5 bases, with 19 bases spanning the gap. The CDR3 is 15 amino acids. The CDR3 sequence is CASSAQKIGFNEQYF. CDR3 sequence (DNA): TGTGCCAGCAGCGCACAGAAGATCGGCTTCAACGAGCAGTACTTC.

This clone was seen only once. V gene TRBV2 combines with J gene TRBJ1-1, with D unclear. Germline-derived CDR1 and CDR2 are SNHLY and FYNNEI. CDR3 length: 13 amino acids. The ends were cut back, 6 bases at V and 4 bases at J, with 12 bases in the middle. The CDR3 DNA reads as TGTGCCAGCAGGCCGGGATTGGGCACTGAAGCTTTCTTT. Encoded protein: CASRPGLGTEAFF. The whole variable domain, remainder taken from reference TRBV2 and TRBJ1-1, is EPEVTQTPSHQVTQMGQEVILRCVPISNHLYFYWYRQILGQKVEFLVSFYNNEISEKSEIFDDQFSVERPDGSNFTLKIRSTKLEDSAMYFCASRPGLGTEAFFGQGTRLTVV.

Points on this clone: Germline and junction disagree at one end, which may indicate a read error. The chain couples TRBV7-7 to TRBJ2-3; maybe TRBD2 (6 bases). The germline gives CDR1 SSHAT, CDR2 FNYEAQ (reference sequence). CDR3 length: 16 residues. The CDR3 here is CASSPLADPSTDTQYF. CDR3 bases: TGTGCTAGCAGCCCTTTAGCGGATCCTAGCACAGATACGCAGTATTTT.

This sequence joins TRBV5-6 and TRBJ2-6; D unresolved. CDR1 SGHDT and CDR2 YYEEEE come from the germline V gene. V gave up 2 bases and J gave up 4 bases, with 4 bases separating them. The CDR3 sequence is 13 residues long. CDR3 coding DNA: TGTGCCAGCAGCTTCACGGGGGCCAACGTCCTGACTTTC. It yields the protein CASSFTGANVLTF.

This clone was counted between two and nine times. V gene TRBV4-1 combines with J gene TRBJ2-4; 11 bases match TRBD2. V lost 3 bases, J lost 7 bases, and 8 bases stayed unmatched. This CDR3 is 16 amino acids long. Germline V gene data show CDR1 as MGHRA and CDR2 as YSYEKL. The CDR3: CASSHRLAGTLNIQYF. The CDR3, as DNA: TGCGCCAGCAGCCACCGACTAGCGGGGACCCTGAACATTCAGTACTTC.

The chain couples TRBV6-5 to TRBJ1-2; no clear D gene. Between the trimmed V and J ends, which lost 4 bases and 5 bases, there was a span of 14 bases. This CDR3 is 14 amino acids long. Germline loops: CDR1 MNHEY, CDR2 SVGAGI. The CDR3 nucleotides read TGTGCCAGCAGTTTAGGCCCAGGAAAGTATGGCTACACCTTC. Its translation is CASSLGPGKYGYTF.

This chain connects TRBV28 to TRBJ1-6; possible D gene TRBD1, 5 bases. Trimming stripped 2 bases from V and 9 bases from J, with 14 bases between. The germline CDR1 and CDR2 sequences are MDHEN and SYDVKM. The CDR3 has 15 amino acids. CDR3 sequence reads: CASSLRGGLGSPLHF. The CDR3 coding sequence is TGTGCCAGCAGTTTAAGGGGTGGGCTTGGTTCACCCCTCCACTTT. The full variable domain, completed using reference TRBV28 and TRBJ1-6, is DVKVTQSSRYLVKRTGEKVFLECVQDMDHENMFWYRQDPGLGLRLIYFSYDVKMKEKGDIPEGYSVSREKKERFSLILESASTNQTSMYLCASSLRGGLGSPLHFGNGTRLTVT.

The chain carries TRBV7-9 and TRBJ1-1; D call uncertain. V was pared by 1 base and J by 0 bases, with 12 bases between. The germline V gene encodes CDR1 SEHNR and CDR2 FQNEAQ (reference sequence). This CDR3 contains 16 residues. The CDR3 here is CASSLGNLGMNTEAFF. CDR3 DNA: TGTGCCAGCAGCTTAGGAAATCTGGGGATGAACACTGAAGCTTTCTTT.

The genes are TRBV7-3 and TRBJ1-1; D is ambiguous. With 0 bases removed from V and 6 bases from J, the gap between germline ends came to 8 bases. This CDR3 spans 13 amino acids. The germline V gene encodes CDR1 SGHTA and CDR2 FQGTGA. In DNA, the CDR3 is TGTGCCAGCAGCTTAACGTATAGCTCTGAAGCTTTCTTT. Translated: CASSLTYSSEAFF.

This rearrangement joins TRBV6-4 to TRBJ2-3; possible D gene TRBD1, 5 bases. This CDR3 has 16 residues. Germline values: CDR1 MRHNA, CDR2 SNTAGT. With 3 bases removed from V and 4 bases from J, the gap between germline ends came to 17 bases. CDR3 nucleotide sequence: TGTGCCAGCAGTGATGGGCAGGGATACAGCTCAGATACGCAGTATTTT. Translation: CASSDGQGYSSDTQYF.

CDR3 DNA sequence: TGTGCCAGCAGCTTAGGGACTAGCGGGGGCAGCGGGGAGCTGTTTTTT. This sequence encodes CASSLGTSGGSGELFF. The V gene is TRBV7-2, the J gene TRBJ2-2; 13 bases are a match to TRBD2. This CDR3 comprises 16 residues. V gave up 1 base and J gave up 7 bases; unmatched junction bases: 3. Germline V lookup: CDR1 SGHTA, CDR2 FQGNSA. Looking up the rest from reference TRBV7-2 and TRBJ2-2 gives the full variable domain: GAGVSQSPSNKVTEKGKDVELRCDPISGHTALYWYRQSLGQGLEFLIYFQGNSAPDKSGLPSDRFSAERTGGSVSTLTIQRTQQEDSAVYLCASSLGTSGGSGELFFGEGSRLTVL.

This chain joins TRBV10-1 and TRBJ2-7; 11 bases fit TRBD1. Trimming removed 6 bases from V and 1 base from J; junction bases left unmatched: 8. The CDR3 contains 16 residues. Germline V gene data show CDR1 as WNHNN and CDR2 as SYGVQD (reference sequence). The CDR3 DNA is TGCGCCAGCAGGGCAATCCGGGACAGGGGGTCCTACGAGCAGTACTTC. Translation: CASRAIRDRGSYEQYF.

This chain joins TRBV19 and TRBJ1-5, with D possibly TRBD1 on 5 matching bases. Germline assignment: CDR1 LNHDA and CDR2 SQIVND (reference sequence). The CDR3 is 18 amino acids. The V gene lost 7 bases and the J gene lost 0 bases, with 22 bases spanning the gap. The CDR3, as DNA: TGTGCCAGTACCAAGGCCGGGACCCAGAGGGTTAGCAATCAGCCCCAGCATTTT. This encodes CASTKAGTQRVSNQPQHF. The variable domain in full, completed from reference TRBV19 and TRBJ1-5, reads DGGITQSPKYLFRKEGQNVTLSCEQNLNHDAMYWYRQDPGQGLRLIYYSQIVNDFQKGDIAEGYSVSREKKESFPLTVTSAQKNPTAFYLCASTKAGTQRVSNQPQHFGDGTRLSIL.

The chain couples TRBV5-6 to TRBJ1-2; unclear D gene. The V and J ends lost 1 base and 2 bases respectively, with 9 bases between them. This CDR3 contains 14 residues. Looked up from germline, CDR1 is SGHDT and CDR2 is YYEEEE. Here the CDR3 reads CASSLTAPNYGYTF. The CDR3 DNA sequence: TGTGCCAGCAGCTTGACAGCCCCAAACTATGGCTACACCTTC.

This chain uses TRBV10-3 with TRBJ2-5, with D perhaps TRBD2 (5 bases). Germline V lookup: CDR1 ENHRY, CDR2 SYGVKD. Trimming removed 4 bases at V and 3 bases at J, with 9 bases between. This CDR3 spans 13 amino acids. CDR3 residues: CAISAPAEETQYF. CDR3 in DNA: TGTGCCATCAGTGCCCCAGCGGAAGAGACCCAGTACTTC.

The CDR3 sequence is CASSKTSGNEQFF. In DNA, the CDR3 is TGCGCCAGCAGTAAGACTAGCGGCAATGAGCAGTTCTTC. This sequence joins TRBV10-1 and TRBJ2-1, with 9 positions matching TRBD2. The CDR3 extends over 13 amino acids. The V gene's germline CDR1 is WNHNN and CDR2 SYGVQD (reference sequence). Trimming at V came to 5 bases and at J to 6 bases, leaving 2 bases not matched to a gene.

This rearrangement joins TRBV29-1 to TRBJ2-3; D call uncertain. This CDR3 spans 13 amino acids. V was trimmed by 5 bases and J by 0 bases, leaving 9 bases between them. CDR1 and CDR2 (germline): SQVTM, ANQGSEA. The CDR3 sequence: CSVSGSSTDTQYF. In DNA form, the CDR3 reads TGCAGCGTTTCCGGGTCTAGCACAGATACGCAGTATTTT.

This sequence joins TRBV7-3 and TRBJ1-1; a weak D match, TRBD1 (6 bases). The CDR3 runs 12 residues. Germline CDR1 reads SGHTA; CDR2 reads FQGTGA. Deletions cut 5 bases from V and 11 bases from J, with 15 bases between. The CDR3: CASSDMTGSAFF. The DNA of the CDR3 is TGTGCCAGCAGCGACATGACAGGTAGCGCTTTCTTT.

The chain couples TRBV5-6 to TRBJ2-7; D possibly uses TRBD1 or TRBD2 (5 bases each). The V end lost 4 bases, the J end lost 1 base, and 15 bases lay between the germline ends. The length of the CDR3 is 15 residues. Germline loops: CDR1 SGHDT, CDR2 YYEEEE. The CDR3 loop reads CASSANKGTSYEQYF. The CDR3 DNA is TGTGCCAGCAGCGCGAACAAGGGGACGTCCTACGAGCAGTACTTC. The whole variable domain, filled in from reference TRBV5-6 and TRBJ2-7, reads DAGVTQSPTHLIKTRGQQVTLRCSPKSGHDTVSWYQQALGQGPQFIFQYYEEEERQRGNFPDRFSGHQFPNYSSELNVNALLLGDSALYLCASSANKGTSYEQYFGPGTRLTVT.

V gene TRBV7-9 combines with J gene TRBJ2-3, with 8 bases matching TRBD2. Trimming at V came to 6 bases and at J to 5 bases, leaving 7 bases not matched to a gene. Germline loops: CDR1 SEHNR, CDR2 FQNEAQ (reference sequence). This CDR3 has 14 residues. The CDR3 sequence is CASRTGTSGDTQYF. CDR3 bases: TGTGCCAGCAGAACCGGGACTAGTGGAGATACGCAGTATTTT.

This clone was seen a few times. The chain employs TRBV7-2 and TRBJ1-6; 10 bases fit TRBD1. V was pared by 5 bases and J by 6 bases, with 7 bases of the junction left unmatched. Germline V gives CDR1 SGHTA, CDR2 FQGNSA. The CDR3 is 16 amino acids. This CDR3 reads CASSRPGTGVNSPLHF. Written as DNA, the CDR3 is TGTGCCAGCAGCAGACCCGGGACAGGGGTTAATTCACCCCTCCACTTT.

The rearrangement links TRBV6-1 to TRBJ1-3; possibly TRBD1 for D (6 bases). V was cut by 7 bases and J by 1 base, with 14 bases left in between. Germline CDR1 and CDR2: MNHNS and SASEGT. The CDR3 covers 15 residues. CDR3 DNA: TGTGCCAGCAATCCCGGACAGACGTCTGGAAACACCATATATTTT. Amino acids: CASNPGQTSGNTIYF.

The V call is TRBV6-1, the J call TRBJ2-2; unclear D gene. CDR1 is MNHNS, CDR2 SASEGT, per germline. The CDR3 totals 15 residues. V lost 3 bases and J lost 1, with 9 bases in between. In DNA, the CDR3 is TGTGCCAGCAGTGATCTGGGATTGAACACCGGGGAGCTGTTTTTT. This sequence encodes CASSDLGLNTGELFF.

The gene calls are TRBV5-6 and TRBJ1-6; D is perhaps TRBD1 (6 bases). Trimming took 4 bases from V and 11 from J, leaving 19 bases between them. Germline CDR1 is SGHDT and CDR2 is YYEEEE. The CDR3 spans 15 residues. In DNA form, the CDR3 reads TGTGCCAGCAGCATTCAGGGGAGATTTGGAGCACCCCTCCACTTT. It yields the protein CASSIQGRFGAPLHF.

This rearrangement joins TRBV7-2 to TRBJ1-3; D is possibly TRBD1 (6 bases). Germline V gene sequence: CDR1 SGHTA, CDR2 FQGNSA. With 5 bases removed from V and 11 bases from J, the gap between germline ends came to 28 bases. CDR3 size: 17 residues. The CDR3 DNA reads as TGTGCCAGCAGCCCGCGGTTTGGTGGGTCAGGGGATTCACCCATATATTTT. Translating gives CASSPRFGGSGDSPIYF.

This sequence joins TRBV25-1 and TRBJ2-1; perhaps TRBD2 as D (5 bases). The CDR3 has 16 amino acids. Deletions cut 6 bases from V and 4 bases from J, with 19 bases between. Germline V gene lookup returns CDR1 MGHDK and CDR2 SYGVNS. The DNA of the CDR3 is TGTGCCAGCAGGGAGGACCAGGCCTATACTTACAATGAGCAGTTCTTC. Its protein is CASREDQAYTYNEQFF.

The chain combines TRBV5-1 with TRBJ1-1; D unresolved. Germline V CDR1 and CDR2: SGHRS, YFSETQ. CDR3 length equals 15 residues. V was cut by 0 bases and J by 4 bases, with 13 bases left in between. CDR3 region: CASSLDWGGGTEAFF. The CDR3 coding sequence is TGCGCCAGCAGCTTGGATTGGGGAGGTGGCACTGAAGCTTTCTTT.

The J gene is TRBJ1-2, the V gene TRBV28; no firm D call. Germline loops: CDR1 MDHEN, CDR2 SYDVKM. V gave up 10 bases and J gave up 2 bases, with 8 bases separating them. This CDR3 region has 11 residues. For the CDR3, the DNA is TGTGCCACCATAGACAACTATGGCTACACCTTC. Its translation: CATIDNYGYTF.

This chain uses TRBV29-1 with TRBJ2-7, with D tentatively TRBD2 (7 bases). The CDR3 is made up of 14 amino acids. The V and J ends lost 5 bases and 1 base respectively, with 15 bases between them. The V gene's germline CDR1 is SQVTM and CDR2 ANQGSEA. The CDR3 DNA is TGCAGCGTTTGGGGGGGCCCTTGGTCCTACGAGCAGTACTTC. Amino acid sequence: CSVWGGPWSYEQYF.